The source of this TCR beta chain is a study of radiation and T cells in renal cell carcinoma. Study conclusions and caveats: From baseline, blood top tumor clonotypes peaked at 2 weeks post-radiation.

As regards this clone: Its specificity is not known.

Indicated time point: blood 2 weeks post-SBRT. Treatment in this sample: 15 Gy SBRT to primary tumor, nephrectomy 4 weeks later. Clear cell pathology was present in this patient's renal cell carcinoma. TCRdb's copy holds only in-frame clones and misses some; the assay was immunoSEQ multiplex PCR. Of more than 75,000 clones listed, approximately 86% were seen once; the top ten hold approximately 24%. This TCR was recovered from a woman aged 45-65 years with renal cell carcinoma. Sequences were derived from blood, sampled from a patient whose treatment included radiotherapy and nephrectomy.

The CDR3 region is CATTGLAGANEQFF. For the CDR3, the DNA is TGTGCCACCACGGGACTAGCGGGGGCCAATGAGCAGTTCTTC. This sequence joins TRBV7-2 and TRBJ2-1, with 14 bases fitting TRBD2. CDR1 and CDR2 from the germline V gene are SGHTA and FQGNSA. V was pared by 10 bases and J by 6 bases, with 5 bases of the junction left unmatched. The CDR3 is 14 amino acids. The entire variable domain, with the rest obtained from reference TRBV7-2 and TRBJ2-1, is as follows: GAGVSQSPSNKVTEKGKDVELRCDPISGHTALYWYRQSLGQGLEFLIYFQGNSAPDKSGLPSDRFSAERTGGSVSTLTIQRTQQEDSAVYLCATTGLAGANEQFFGPGTRLTVL.